Sequencing of this T cell receptor beta chain was carried out in a study of blood T cell repertoires in COVID-19 (TCRdb year 2020). About the investigation overall: Collaborator samples came from the United States, Italy and Spain and covered acute and convalescent phases of COVID-19. The prospective study material was composed of cDNA or gDNA derived from T cells, B-cell-depleted T cells, or PBMCs. The dataset comprised deeply sampled blood TCRbeta repertoires from subjects exposed to, actively infected with, or recovered from COVID-19. The repertoires were released in a freely available public database intended as a resource for research on the immune response to SARS-CoV-2. Samples were obtained from the ongoing ImmuneRACE study (first 160 participants) and from 1,200 or so subjects provided by 6 global collaborators. Nearly every sample came with metadata listing a de-identified subject ID, COVID-19 status, age in years and sex. Where available, HLA class I and class II types were taken from metadata supplied by the sample provider and were not determined by assay-based typing.

The paper as a whole reports these results and caveats: How much clinical and demographic metadata was included differed by source and by participant, and the metadata was provided uncurated.

The collaborating institutions used their own protocols to collect whole blood in K2EDTA tubes. Collaborator samples were shipped for TCRbeta analysis as frozen whole blood, isolated PBMCs, or DNA extracted from either sample type. V is clipped by 5 bases and J by 0 bases, and the sequence between their germline boundaries is 14 bases long. CDR1 and CDR2 (MGHRA, YSYEKL) derive from the germline V gene. The CDR3, cysteine through phenylalanine, is 16 amino acids long. Only CDR3 DNA remains: 48 bases, in frame from the first base. About this clone: There is no known antigen for this receptor. There are no base qualities to consult, and no much larger clone falls within one base.

TCRbeta CDR3 regions were amplified from genomic DNA by means of the immunoSEQ Assay, a bias-controlled multiplex PCR. Per the original workflow: Within the assay, amplification of reference gene primers was used to estimate how many nucleated cells each sample contained. To quantify the absolute abundance of each unique TCRbeta CDR3 rearrangement, sequence reads were collapsed and filtered. Productive Simpson clonality was computed per sample as the square root of Simpson's diversity index over productive rearrangements. The table comes from immuneACCESS by way of TCRdb, which keeps in-frame sequences with V and J called. Part of the clones is missing from these tables; in studies checked, under half for an unresolved V gene and the rest for unknown reasons. Clone size and the V and J calls come from that table; the DNA yielded D and trimming. This sample has 50,000 to 55,000 clones in its table, and about 90% of those were observed once. 15% to 20% of the sample is held by the ten biggest clonotypes.

Recombination connected TRBV4-1 to TRBJ1-5; the best D guess is TRBD1, with 6 bases matching. This receptor was obtained from a human donor with active COVID-19. The donor label of this sample is uncertain. Input material: peripheral blood. For the CDR3, the sequence is CASSETGRGSNQPQHF. In nucleotide form, the sequence is TGCGCCAGCAGCGAAACAGGGAGGGGTAGCAATCAGCCCCAGCATTTT.